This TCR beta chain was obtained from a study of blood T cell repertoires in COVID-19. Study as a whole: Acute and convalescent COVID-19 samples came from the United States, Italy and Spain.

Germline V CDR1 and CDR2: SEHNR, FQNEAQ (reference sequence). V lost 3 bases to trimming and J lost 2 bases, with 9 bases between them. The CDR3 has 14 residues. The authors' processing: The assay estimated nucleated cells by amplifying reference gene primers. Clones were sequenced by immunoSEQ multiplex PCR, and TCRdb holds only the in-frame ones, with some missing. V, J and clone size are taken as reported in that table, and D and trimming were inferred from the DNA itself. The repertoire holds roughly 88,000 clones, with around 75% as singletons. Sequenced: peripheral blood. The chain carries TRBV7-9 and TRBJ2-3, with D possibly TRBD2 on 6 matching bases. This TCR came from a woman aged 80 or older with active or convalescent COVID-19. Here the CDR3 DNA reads TGTGCCAGCAGCTTCCGCGGGATCACAGATACGCAGTATTTT. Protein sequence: CASSFRGITDTQYF.